The clone carrying this T cell receptor beta chain was found a few times. The sample originates from a study of T cells in Graves' hyperthyroidism and ophthalmopathy. Study-level information: At initial diagnosis, before any treatment had begun, peripheral blood was obtained.

This CDR3 comprises 15 residues. Trimming took off 3 bases at V and 1 base at J, with 11 bases between the two ends. The germline CDR1 and CDR2 sequences are MNHEY and SMNVEV (reference sequence). TCR beta CDR3 regions were amplified from RNA transcripts. The primer set for the first-round RT-PCR of the TCR CDR3 was HTBI. Each CDR3 protein is one row after TCRdb ran MiXCR on the multiplex PCR reads. This sample carries about 460,000 distinct CDR3 sequences, around a fifth of them seen once, and the ten largest clones take under 55%. The receptor's source is a woman between 65 and 79 years old with Graves' ophthalmopathy. The chain employs TRBV27 and TRBJ2-3, with TRBD1 as a possible D gene (7 bases). Sample: blood. Here the CDR3 DNA reads TGTGCCAGCAGTTTTGGGGGGACAGGCACAGATACGCAGTATTTT. Protein product: CASSFGGTGTDTQYF.